This is a list of T cell receptor beta chains from one sample in a study of T cell changes during pregnancy in multiple sclerosis. TCRdb keeps only in-frame clones here, not all; method: immunoSEQ multiplex PCR. The table lists tens of thousands of clones, approximately 92% of them singletons, with approximately 0.25% in the top ten. This specimen consisted of CD4+ T cells from peripheral blood mononuclear cells, obtained in the third trimester of pregnancy. The receptors derive from a female donor with multiple sclerosis, enrolled in a pregnancy study. The CDR3 runs from the conserved cysteine through the conserved F or W. The D gene is left open where the match is weak. Expanded clones get a size class; other rows say once, few or many, or leave the size out.

DNA,CDR3,D,size,V,J
TGCGCCAGCAGCCAAGAGGGCTCGGGGGAAGATACGCAGTATTTT,CASSQEGSGEDTQYF,-,-,TRBV4-1,TRBJ2-3
TGTGCCAGCAGTCGGACTAGCGGGAGTGACGAGCAGTACTTC,CASSRTSGSDEQYF,TRBD2,-,TRBV5-4,TRBJ2-7
TGTGCCAGTAGTCGACAGGGTCTCTCTGGGGCCAACGTCCTGACTTTC,CASSRQGLSGANVLTF,TRBD1,-,TRBV19,TRBJ2-6
TGTGCCAGCAGCTTCTCTACCAGGACAGGATTTTATGGCTACACCTTC,CASSFSTRTGFYGYTF,TRBD1,-,TRBV27,TRBJ1-2
TGCGCCAGCAGCTTAGAGACTAGCGGGGGCACAGATACGCAGTATTTT,CASSLETSGGTDTQYF,TRBD2,-,TRBV5-1,TRBJ2-3
TGTGCCAGCAGTGCAGACAGGGAGTCGGATGGCTACACCTTC,CASSADRESDGYTF,TRBD1,-,TRBV6-1,TRBJ1-2
TGCGCCAGCAGCCTTGACGGGAACTCTGGAAACACCATATATTTT,CASSLDGNSGNTIYF,-,-,TRBV5-1,TRBJ1-3
TGTGCCAGCAGTTACCAGGAGAACACTGAAGCTTTCTTT,CASSYQENTEAFF,-,-,TRBV7-7,TRBJ1-1
TGTGCCAGTAGTCCGTTTACAGGAACCTACGAGCAGTACTTC,CASSPFTGTYEQYF,-,-,TRBV19,TRBJ2-7
TGTGCCAGCAGCGTAGGGACTAGCGGTCAAGAGACCCAGTACTTC,CASSVGTSGQETQYF,TRBD2,-,TRBV7-7,TRBJ2-5
TGTGCCAGTCTTGGGACAGGCCTTTCGAAGGGCACTGAAGCTTTCTTT,CASLGTGLSKGTEAFF,TRBD1,-,TRBV19,TRBJ1-1
TGTGCCAGCAGTTTCCCCAGGTACTCTGGAAACACCATATATTTT,CASSFPRYSGNTIYF,-,-,TRBV28,TRBJ1-3
TGTGCCATCAGTGAGTCAAGCGGGGGCCCGAGCACAGATACGCAGTATTTT,CAISESSGGPSTDTQYF,TRBD2,-,TRBV10-3,TRBJ2-3
TGTGCCAGCAGAAACAAATACGAGCAGTACTTC,CASRNKYEQYF,-,-,TRBV28,TRBJ2-7
TGTGCCAGCAGCTTAGATGGGAGGCAGCCCCAGCATTTT,CASSLDGRQPQHF,-,-,TRBV7-2,TRBJ1-5
TGTGCCAGCAGCCCTCGGGGGGGAGAGAACACTGAAGCTTTCTTT,CASSPRGGENTEAFF,-,-,TRBV7-6,TRBJ1-1
TGTGCCAGCAGCTTGACAGGGGGCAACTATGGCTACACCTTC,CASSLTGGNYGYTF,TRBD1,-,TRBV5-6,TRBJ1-2
TGTGCCAGCAGCAGAGTGACAGGGCGAGGGATTCTAAGCACAGATACGCAGTATTTT,CASSRVTGRGILSTDTQYF,TRBD1,-,TRBV5-8,TRBJ2-3
TGTGCCTGGACGGGCGGGACTACAGATACGCAGTATTTT,CAWTGGTTDTQYF,-,once,TRBV30,TRBJ2-3
TGTGCCAGCAGTTTAGGGACGGGGGGGACCTTTGGCAATCAGCCCCAGCATTTT,CASSLGTGGTFGNQPQHF,-,-,TRBV28,TRBJ1-5
TGTGCCAGCACCAATGACAGGGGAGAGGAGCAGTTCTTC,CASTNDRGEEQFF,TRBD1,-,TRBV11-2,TRBJ2-1
TGTGCCAGCAGCTTCGCGGGACTAGCGGTCAATGAGCAGTTCTTC,CASSFAGLAVNEQFF,TRBD2,-,TRBV5-4,TRBJ2-1
TGTGCCAGCAGGGAGACAGGGGGAAATGAAAAACTGTTTTTT,CASRETGGNEKLFF,TRBD1,-,TRBV6-1,TRBJ1-4
TGCGCCAGCAGCTTGGGGTATGGTCGGGACAGCACCGGGGAGCTGTTTTTT,CASSLGYGRDSTGELFF,TRBD1,-,TRBV5-1,TRBJ2-2
TGTGCCAGCAGCGGTCAGGGAGGTAACGGGGTAAACATTCAGTACTTC,CASSGQGGNGVNIQYF,-,-,TRBV9,TRBJ2-4
TGTGCCAGCAGCGAGGGGGCGGGGACAGGACACTACGAGCAGTACTTC,CASSEGAGTGHYEQYF,TRBD1,once,TRBV9,TRBJ2-7
TGTGCCAGCAGACATCCGACAGGCGGGCTAGAGACCCAGTACTTC,CASRHPTGGLETQYF,-,-,TRBV7-9,TRBJ2-5
TGCGCCAGCAGCTTGGTATTGGACAGTCAAGAGACCCAGTACTTC,CASSLVLDSQETQYF,-,once,TRBV5-1,TRBJ2-5
TGTGCCAGCAGTCCCTATCGGACAGGGTACGGCTACACCTTC,CASSPYRTGYGYTF,TRBD1,-,TRBV27,TRBJ1-2
TGTGCCAGCAGCCGGGACAGCTACTCCTACGAGCAGTACTTC,CASSRDSYSYEQYF,TRBD1,-,TRBV7-9,TRBJ2-7
TGTGCCAGCAGTTACCAGGGGAACTATGGCTACACCTTC,CASSYQGNYGYTF,-,-,TRBV6-5,TRBJ1-2
TGTGCCAGCAGCTCCGGACAGCTCAATGAAAAACTGTTTTTT,CASSSGQLNEKLFF,-,once,TRBV7-2,TRBJ1-4
TGTGCCAGTACAAGCGGGGGATACAATGAGCAGTTCTTC,CASTSGGYNEQFF,TRBD2,-,TRBV19,TRBJ2-1
TGTGCCAGCTCACCGCTCGGGGAGGACAGGGGATATGGCTACACCTTC,CASSPLGEDRGYGYTF,TRBD1,-,TRBV18,TRBJ1-2
TGTGCCACCAGCAGAGATCCCGCACTTGTGGAGACCCAGTACTTC,CATSRDPALVETQYF,-,-,TRBV15,TRBJ2-5
TGTGCCAGTAGTATAGGGGACAGGGGGATGTTCGAAGCTTTCTTT,CASSIGDRGMFEAFF,TRBD1,-,TRBV19,TRBJ1-1
TGTGCCAGTAGTCTCTCGACTAGCAATGAGCAGTTCTTC,CASSLSTSNEQFF,-,-,TRBV19,TRBJ2-1
TGTGCCATCAGTGAGTCCACTAGCGGGAGGGCCTCCTACAATGAGCAGTTCTTC,CAISESTSGRASYNEQFF,TRBD2,-,TRBV10-3,TRBJ2-1
TGTGCCAGCAGCTTGCCGGACAAACCGTACGAGCAGTACTTC,CASSLPDKPYEQYF,-,-,TRBV5-5,TRBJ2-7
TGTGCCAGCAGCCGAACAGGGAGTCAGCAAGAGACCCAGTACTTC,CASSRTGSQQETQYF,-,once,TRBV6-5,TRBJ2-5
TGTGCCAGCAGCTTAGATCGGACAGGGGTCAATGAGCAGTTCTTC,CASSLDRTGVNEQFF,TRBD1,-,TRBV11-2,TRBJ2-1
TGTGCCAGCAGCGCCCAGCGGGCCATTTCTAAGTACTTC,CASSAQRAISKYF,-,-,TRBV27,TRBJ2-7
TGCAGGGCCCGGGATGAGCAGTTCTTC,CRARDEQFF,-,-,TRBV20-1,TRBJ2-1
TGTGCCAGCAGTCGACAGGGGGATGCCTTATCTAACTATGGCTACACCTTC,CASSRQGDALSNYGYTF,TRBD1,-,TRBV2,TRBJ1-2
TGTGCCAGTAGTATGGTCCCTTGGGGGGTGAACACCGGGGAGCTGTTTTTT,CASSMVPWGVNTGELFF,-,-,TRBV19,TRBJ2-2
TGTGCCAGCAGCGTTTCAGGGAAGGATAATGAAAAACTGTTTTTT,CASSVSGKDNEKLFF,-,-,TRBV9,TRBJ1-4
TGTGCCAGCAGCCCAGGGGGCTATGGCTACACCTTC,CASSPGGYGYTF,TRBD1,-,TRBV14,TRBJ1-2
TGTGCCAGTAGTCCCCCGGGACTAGCGGGAATCCCTGGGGCCAACGTCCTGACTTTC,CASSPPGLAGIPGANVLTF,TRBD2,-,TRBV19,TRBJ2-6
TGTGCCAGCAGCTCCCAGGGGCCCAGGGCGAACCACCGGCGAAACATTCAGTACTTC,CASSSQGPRANHRRNIQYF,-,-,TRBV11-2,TRBJ2-4
TGTGCCAGTAGTATTCAAGGGACAGGCCTGGCCACTGAAGCTTTCTTT,CASSIQGTGLATEAFF,TRBD1,-,TRBV19,TRBJ1-1
TGTGCCAGTAGGGCTAGCGGGAGAGCCTACGAGCAGTACTTC,CASRASGRAYEQYF,TRBD2,-,TRBV19,TRBJ2-7
TGTGCCTGGAGTCAGGGGTCGCGAGAGACCCAGTACTTC,CAWSQGSRETQYF,-,once,TRBV30,TRBJ2-5
TGTGCCAGCAGCGGCGAGAGCGGGGAGGGAAGGAGAGAGACCCAGTACTTC,CASSGESGEGRRETQYF,TRBD2,-,TRBV9,TRBJ2-5
TGTGCCTGGAAGAGGGACAGGGACCAGAACACTGAAGCTTTCTTT,CAWKRDRDQNTEAFF,TRBD1,-,TRBV30,TRBJ1-1
TGTGCCAGCAGCGCCGGCGGGGCGACAGGGCATGGCTACACCTTC,CASSAGGATGHGYTF,TRBD1,few,TRBV7-3,TRBJ1-2
TGTGCCAGCAGCTTAAATAGTTGGGTAGGGGACAATGAGCAGTTCTTC,CASSLNSWVGDNEQFF,-,-,TRBV7-3,TRBJ2-1
TGTGCCATTCAATTACAGGGAAGGGCTGAAAAACTGTTTTTT,CAIQLQGRAEKLFF,-,-,TRBV28,TRBJ1-4
TGTGCCAGCAGTTTCAACCCGGACAGACCCAAAGAGACCCAGTACTTC,CASSFNPDRPKETQYF,-,-,TRBV6-6,TRBJ2-5
TGTGCCAGCAGCTTAGGGCGGGGGGTCCAAGAGACCCAGTACTTC,CASSLGRGVQETQYF,TRBD2,-,TRBV5-4,TRBJ2-5
TGTGCCATTGCGGGACAGGGGGCAGATACGCAGTATTTT,CAIAGQGADTQYF,TRBD1,once,TRBV10-3,TRBJ2-3